In this sample, the clone carrying this TCR beta chain turned up a few times. Its target is not known. The entry originates in a study of T cells after yellow fever vaccination. The authors made TCR cDNA by 5'RACE template switching, adding a universal primer site and UMIs. TCRdb reanalysed the 5' RACE reads using MiXCR and keeps one entry per CDR3 protein. This sample has approximately 580,000 distinct CDR3 sequences, with roughly a sixth found just once. General study points: The secondary response was weaker, and its peak arrived faster, on day 5 versus 15.

The CDR3 has 15 amino acids. With 3 bases clipped from V and 5 bases from J, the junction kept 6 bases outside the gene matches. Germline loops: CDR1 DFQATT, CDR2 SNEGSKA (reference sequence). The clonotype comes from a man aged 18 to 35 who received the YFV17D yellow fever vaccine. This chain uses TRBV20-1 with TRBJ1-6; 8 bases fit TRBD1. The material sequenced was PBMCs, taken 4 to 5 days after the first yellow fever vaccination. CDR3 nucleotides: TGCAGTGCTAGGGAACAGGGGGTTGATAATTCACCCCTCCACTTT. It translates to CSAREQGVDNSPLHF.